These 9 T cell receptor beta chains originate from one sample sequenced in a study of blood T cell repertoires in COVID-19. The repertoire was sequenced with immunoSEQ multiplex PCR; TCRdb's copy has only in-frame clones and lacks some. The table lists around 260,000 clones, about nine tenths of them singletons. The sequenced sample consisted of PBMCs or T cells enriched from blood (not recorded which). The receptors were gathered from a woman aged 25 to 39 who had recovered from COVID-19.

The chain links TRBV5-4 to TRBJ1-2, with 7 bases that match TRBD1. The V segment lost 9 bases and the J segment 9 bases; nucleotides outside the gene matches: 14. CDR3 length: 13 residues. Germline CDR1 is SGHNT and CDR2 is YYREEE (reference sequence). DNA of the CDR3: TGTGCCACCAGGGACAGATCAATTCTCCGCTACACCTTC. This codes for CATRDRSILRYTF.

A few counts support this clone. The chain joins TRBV3-1 (or the pseudogene TRBV3-2) to TRBJ2-2; 8 bases match TRBD1. The V gene end was trimmed by 4 bases and the J gene end by 8 bases; junction bases not matched to a gene: 3. The length of the CDR3 is 13 residues. Germline V gene data show CDR1 as LGHDT and CDR2 as YNNKEL (reference sequence). CDR3: CASSRTGRGELFF. The DNA of the CDR3 is TGTGCCAGCAGCCGGACAGGGCGTGGGGAGCTGTTTTTT.

This chain links TRBV19 with TRBJ2-3, with TRBD2 identical over 11 bases. With 3 bases clipped from V and 1 base from J, the junction kept 3 bases outside the gene matches. Germline values: CDR1 LNHDA, CDR2 SQIVND (reference sequence). This CDR3 spans 16 amino acids. Here the CDR3 DNA reads TGTGCCAGTAGTATCTTACTAGCGGGAGGCACAGATACGCAGTATTTT. This sequence encodes CASSILLAGGTDTQYF.

This clone came up once. This chain links TRBV28 with TRBJ1-5, with 7 bases identical to TRBD1. Germline lookup yields CDR1 MDHEN and CDR2 SYDVKM. With V trimmed by 5 bases and J by 6 bases, 7 bases remained unmatched. The CDR3 contains 14 residues. The CDR3 sequence is CASSPDRVSQPQHF. DNA for the CDR3: TGTGCCAGCAGTCCCGACAGGGTCAGTCAGCCCCAGCATTTT.

V gene TRBV29-1 combines with J gene TRBJ1-2; maybe TRBD1 (6 bases). CDR3 length: 15 amino acids. V lost 7 bases to trimming and J lost 1 base, with 19 bases between them. CDR1 and CDR2 (germline): SQVTM, ANQGSEA. This chain's CDR3 is CSADLGTSHNYGYTF. The DNA for the CDR3 is TGCAGCGCTGACTTAGGGACATCCCATAACTATGGCTACACCTTC.

The chain recombines TRBV3-1 (or the pseudogene TRBV3-2) with TRBJ2-1; 8 nucleotides match TRBD1. Germline V gives CDR1 LGHDT, CDR2 YNNKEL (reference sequence). The trim removed 2 bases at V and 3 bases at J, leaving 3 bases unmatched. This CDR3 is 15 amino acids long. Written as DNA, the CDR3 is TGTGCCAGCAGCCAACCTGGACAGGGCTACAATGAGCAGTTCTTC. Its protein is CASSQPGQGYNEQFF.

The genes are TRBV6-5 and TRBJ2-1; 10 bases are a match to TRBD2. Trimming removed 5 bases from V and 4 bases from J; junction bases left unmatched: 5. Germline CDR1 is MNHEY and CDR2 is SVGAGI. This CDR3 is built from 15 residues. CDR3 in amino acids: CASSTLAGGYNEQFF. Here the CDR3 DNA reads TGTGCCAGCAGTACTTTAGCGGGAGGTTACAATGAGCAGTTCTTC.

This chain connects TRBV5-6 to TRBJ2-2; TRBD2 agrees at 7 bases. The CDR3 is made up of 18 amino acids. Germline assignment: CDR1 SGHDT and CDR2 YYEEEE. Losses at the gene ends were 1 base for V and 5 bases for J; bases not matched to a gene: 14. CDR3 sequence (DNA): TGTGCCAGCAGCTTGTTATATTCGGGCGGGAGTCGAACCGGGGAGCTGTTTTTT. Protein product: CASSLLYSGGSRTGELFF.

The rearrangement uses TRBV6-5 and TRBJ1-2; weak D call: TRBD1 (6 bases). This CDR3 is built from 14 residues. The ends were cut back, 4 bases at V and 7 bases at J, with 16 bases in the middle. In germline, CDR1 is MNHEY, CDR2 SVGAGI. CDR3 amino acids: CASSSTTGLAGYTF. The CDR3 DNA reads TGTGCCAGCAGTTCGACCACAGGGCTCGCTGGCTACACCTTC.